This TCR beta chain stems from a study of control samples from healthy donors and cancer patients. TCRdb's table, derived via immunoSEQ multiplex PCR, lists solely in-frame clones and lacks some. This sample carries 95,000 to 130,000 clones, 80% to 90% of them seen once, and the ten largest clones take 1.1%. The material sequenced was PBMCs. The source is a woman in her forties or fifties with colorectal cancer.

The CDR3 bases are TGTGCCAGCAGTGACGGACAGGTAGACGAGCAGTACTTC. Encoded protein: CASSDGQVDEQYF. This chain uses TRBV6-1 with TRBJ2-7; 7 bases fit TRBD1. Unmatched junction bases numbered 4, after V lost 3 bases and J lost 5 bases. Germline loops: CDR1 MNHNS, CDR2 SASEGT. The CDR3 consists of 13 residues.